The 19 T cell receptor beta chains reported below all come from one sample, sequenced in a study of T cells in Graves' hyperthyroidism and ophthalmopathy. The source material, RNA transcripts, was used to amplify TCR beta CDR3 regions. HTBI primers were used for first-round RT-PCR of the TCR CDR3. TCRdb reanalysed the multiplex PCR reads using MiXCR and keeps one entry per CDR3 protein. The sample lists around 530,000 distinct CDR3 sequences; about a sixth were seen once. The specimen was blood. The receptor source for this set is a woman aged 18-35 years with Graves' ophthalmopathy.

The chain combines TRBV20-1 with TRBJ1-1, with a possible D match to TRBD1 (5 bases). CDR1 DFQATT and CDR2 SNEGSKA come from the germline V gene (reference sequence). The CDR3 extends over 13 amino acids. V lost 7 bases to trimming and J lost 4 bases, with 16 bases between them. As DNA, the CDR3 is TGCAGTGGTCTTCGTTGGGGGTCCACTGAAGCTTTCTTT. This gives the protein CSGLRWGSTEAFF.

In its sample, this clonotype was seen a few times. The chain recombines TRBV6-1 with TRBJ2-5; TRBD1 or TRBD2 may be the D gene (6 bases each). V lost 6 bases and J 5 bases, leaving 10 bases between the germline ends. The CDR3 is 12 residues long. Germline V gives CDR1 MNHNS, CDR2 SASEGT. CDR3: CASSRGPETQYF. The CDR3 bases are TGTGCCAGCAGCCGGGGGCCGGAGACCCAGTACTTC.

The chain links TRBV10-3 to TRBJ2-1, with 9 positions matching TRBD1. The CDR3 contains 15 residues. Trimming took 7 bases from V and 0 from J; bases not matched to a gene: 4. The germline CDR1 and CDR2 sequences are ENHRY and SYGVKD. The CDR3: CAITSDRGSYNEQFF. CDR3 bases: TGTGCCATCACTTCGGACAGGGGCTCCTACAATGAGCAGTTCTTC.

This chain uses TRBV5-1 with TRBJ1-6, with 8 bases aligning to TRBD1. This CDR3 has 14 amino acids. Germline V gene lookup returns CDR1 SGHRS and CDR2 YFSETQ. Trimming removed 4 bases from V and 7 bases from J; junction bases left unmatched: 4. The CDR3 loop is CASSLTGENSPLHF. The CDR3 DNA follows: TGCGCCAGCAGCCTGACAGGGGAGAATTCACCCCTCCACTTT.

This clonotype turned up a few times. CDR3 bases: TGCAGTGCTTCTCTAGCGGGGGGGCTTTCTCGTCAGTTCTTC. Translated, it gives CSASLAGGLSRQFF. The chain couples TRBV20-1 to TRBJ2-1; 12 bases fit TRBD2. Losses at the gene ends were 5 bases for V and 13 bases for J; bases not matched to a gene: 12. The CDR3 is 14 residues long. The germline V gene has CDR1 DFQATT and CDR2 SNEGSKA (reference sequence).

The sample holds many counts of this clonotype. The genes are TRBV3-1 and TRBJ2-2, with 7 nucleotides matching TRBD1. V shed 7 bases and J 1 base; nucleotides not matched to a gene: 15. This CDR3 region has 18 residues. Germline V gene sequence: CDR1 LGHDT, CDR2 YNNKEL (reference sequence). The CDR3 sequence is CASTKRKGGTRNTGELFF. The CDR3 DNA reads as TGTGCCAGCACCAAACGAAAAGGGGGCACGAGGAACACCGGGGAGCTGTTTTTT.

This clonotype was counted ten times or more. V and J are TRBV28 and TRBJ2-3; 12 bases match TRBD2. The CDR3 sequence is 23 residues long. V lost 7 bases to trimming and J lost 6 bases; unmatched junction nucleotides: 32. Per germline, CDR1 MDHEN and CDR2 SYDVKM. The CDR3 bases are TGTGCCAGCACCTCAGTAGGGCTAGGACTAGCGGGACTGAGTGAAGATAGTCGTGATACGCAGTATTTT. Translating it yields CASTSVGLGLAGLSEDSRDTQYF.

This clonotype turned up a few times. CDR3 in amino acids: CSARELAGGGYEQYF. The CDR3 nucleotides are TGCAGTGCTAGAGAACTAGCGGGAGGTGGTTACGAGCAGTACTTC. The chain employs TRBV20-1 and TRBJ2-7; 12 bases are a match to TRBD2. Trimming removed 0 bases from V and 4 bases from J; junction bases left unmatched: 4. CDR3 length equals 15 residues. From germline, CDR1 is DFQATT and CDR2 SNEGSKA (reference sequence).

This clonotype came up many times. The rearrangement links TRBV28 to TRBJ2-7; tentatively, D is TRBD1 (6 bases). Germline values: CDR1 MDHEN, CDR2 SYDVKM. Trimming took 6 bases from V and 5 from J, leaving 14 bases between them. CDR3 length: 13 residues. As DNA, the CDR3 is TGTGCCAGCAGATGGACAGATAGCCACGAGCAGTACTTC. This sequence encodes CASRWTDSHEQYF.

This clonotype was seen ten or more times. This sequence joins TRBV6-2 or TRBV6-3 and TRBJ1-1, with 8 bases lining up with TRBD1. The CDR3 totals 14 residues. Germline assignment: CDR1 MNHEY and CDR2 SVGEGT. V gave up 6 bases and J gave up 4 bases; unmatched junction bases: 7. The CDR3 sequence: CASRLQGEVTEAFF. DNA of the CDR3: TGTGCCAGCAGACTACAGGGGGAGGTCACTGAAGCTTTCTTT.

The chain joins TRBV3-1 to TRBJ2-6; tentative D call: TRBD1 (6 bases). This CDR3 region has 17 residues. With 0 bases removed from V and 2 bases from J, the gap between germline ends came to 11 bases. In germline, CDR1 is LGHDT, CDR2 YNNKEL (reference sequence). The CDR3 protein is CASSQDLRGTGANVLTF. In nucleotides, the CDR3 is TGTGCCAGCAGCCAAGATCTCAGGGGTACTGGGGCCAACGTCCTGACTTTC.

This clonotype was observed a single time. The chain links TRBV14 to TRBJ1-2; D is ambiguous. With 1 base removed from V and 5 bases from J, the gap between germline ends came to 8 bases. The CDR3 extends over 13 amino acids. Germline lookup yields CDR1 SGHDN and CDR2 FVKESK. The CDR3 nucleotides are TGTGCCAGCAGCCAAGGAACCTTATATGGCTACACCTTC. It encodes CASSQGTLYGYTF.

The rearrangement uses TRBV20-1 and TRBJ1-5; TRBD1 agrees at 10 bases. The CDR3 consists of 13 residues. Germline assignment: CDR1 DFQATT and CDR2 SNEGSKA (reference sequence). Germline trimming cut 5 bases from V and 7 bases from J; bases unmatched to any gene: 5. CDR3 in amino acids: CSAVTGGGQPQHF. DNA for the CDR3: TGCAGTGCTGTGACAGGGGGCGGGCAGCCCCAGCATTTT.

The gene calls are TRBV19 and TRBJ2-2; 7 bases match TRBD1. CDR1 is LNHDA, CDR2 SQIVND, per germline (reference sequence). V was pared by 5 bases and J by 0 bases, with 9 bases of the junction left unmatched. The CDR3 spans 17 residues. CDR3 region: CASSAERDSANTGELFF. The CDR3 coding sequence is TGTGCCAGTAGTGCAGAAAGGGACAGCGCGAACACCGGGGAGCTGTTTTTT.

This clonotype was observed a handful of times. The chain joins TRBV5-6 to TRBJ2-2; 7 nucleotides agree with TRBD1. V shed 2 bases and J 5 bases; nucleotides not matched to a gene: 6. Germline assignment: CDR1 SGHDT and CDR2 YYEEEE. This CDR3 comprises 15 residues. CDR3: CASSFVEGATGELFF. CDR3 coding DNA: TGTGCCAGCAGCTTCGTAGAGGGGGCAACCGGGGAGCTGTTTTTT. Together with reference TRBV5-6 and TRBJ2-2, the CDR3 gives the full variable domain: DAGVTQSPTHLIKTRGQQVTLRCSPKSGHDTVSWYQQALGQGPQFIFQYYEEEERQRGNFPDRFSGHQFPNYSSELNVNALLLGDSALYLCASSFVEGATGELFFGEGSRLTVL.

This clonotype was seen ten or more times. The V call is TRBV7-8, the J call TRBJ1-2, with D unresolved. This CDR3 has 13 amino acids. The germline V gene has CDR1 SGHVS and CDR2 FQNEAQ. V dropped 0 bases and J dropped 7 bases, with 9 bases sitting between them. The CDR3 is CASSLARRAGYTF. Written as DNA, the CDR3 is TGTGCCAGCAGCTTAGCCCGAAGGGCTGGCTACACCTTC.

In its sample, this clonotype was seen many times. The chain combines TRBV12-3 or TRBV12-4 with TRBJ1-1; TRBD1 is a possible D gene (5 bases). CDR3 length: 13 amino acids. Trimming removed 5 bases from V and 3 bases from J, with 10 bases in between. The CDR3, as DNA: TGTGCCAGCAGTCCAGGGACTCACACTGAAGCTTTCTTT. It is translated as CASSPGTHTEAFF.

The rearrangement links TRBV7-9 to TRBJ2-5; 10 bases map to TRBD2. With V trimmed by 6 bases and J by 5 bases, 9 bases remained unmatched. Germline assignment: CDR1 SEHNR and CDR2 FQNEAQ (reference sequence). The CDR3 is 15 residues long. The CDR3 region is CASSSRLAGGETQYF. CDR3 nucleotides: TGTGCCAGCAGTTCTCGACTAGCGGGTGGGGAGACCCAGTACTTC.

The chain has TRBV28 and TRBJ1-3; 9 nucleotides line up with TRBD1. Germline V gene data show CDR1 as MDHEN and CDR2 as SYDVKM. The V and J ends lost 7 bases and 1 base, in that order; junction bases with no gene match: 8. The CDR3 consists of 16 residues. The CDR3 sequence: CASILTGGLSGNTIYF. The CDR3 nucleotides are TGTGCCAGCATCCTGACAGGGGGTCTATCTGGAAACACCATATATTTT.